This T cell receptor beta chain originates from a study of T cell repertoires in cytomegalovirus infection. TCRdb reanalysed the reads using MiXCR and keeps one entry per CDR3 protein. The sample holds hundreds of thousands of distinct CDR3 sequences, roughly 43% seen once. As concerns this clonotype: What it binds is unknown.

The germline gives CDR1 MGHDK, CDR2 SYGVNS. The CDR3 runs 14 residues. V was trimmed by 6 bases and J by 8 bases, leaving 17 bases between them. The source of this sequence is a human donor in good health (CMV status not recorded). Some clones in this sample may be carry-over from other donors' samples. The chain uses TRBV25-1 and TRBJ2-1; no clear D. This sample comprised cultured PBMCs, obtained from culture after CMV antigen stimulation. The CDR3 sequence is CASRSATGDHEQFF. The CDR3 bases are TGTGCCAGCAGATCCGCTACGGGCGATCATGAGCAGTTCTTC.